This is a list of T cell receptor beta chains from one sample in a study of blood T cell repertoires in COVID-19. TCRdb's table, derived via immunoSEQ multiplex PCR, lists solely in-frame clones and lacks some. The profile shows some 320,000 clones, 89% of them singletons. Sequencing was done on a sample of PBMCs or T cells enriched from blood (not recorded which). The origin of the receptors is a man in his 60s who had recovered from COVID-19. CDR3s include the opening cysteine and the closing phenylalanine or tryptophan. D genes are given only for firm matches. Clone size is stated in some rows and not others, as once, few, many or a class when expanded.

d_gene	abundance	v_gene	j_gene	CDR3aa	CDR3nt
TRBD1	NA	TRBV24-1	TRBJ1-2	CATSDPTGGVPGYTF	TGTGCCACCAGTGATCCTACAGGGGGCGTTCCTGGCTACACCTTC
NA	NA	TRBV28	TRBJ1-2	CASSLRAVGNGYTF	TGTGCCAGCAGTTTGAGGGCAGTTGGGAATGGCTACACCTTC
NA	NA	TRBV19	TRBJ2-7	CASSIDQGSYEQYF	TGTGCCAGTAGTATAGATCAGGGATCCTACGAGCAGTACTTC
NA	NA	TRBV7-2	TRBJ1-6	CASSFRGGGAGLHF	TGTGCCAGCAGCTTTAGAGGTGGTGGCGCCGGCCTCCACTTT
NA	NA	TRBV10-1	TRBJ2-3	CASSEFSRGRTDTQYF	TGCGCCAGCAGTGAGTTCAGCAGGGGACGCACAGATACGCAGTATTTT
NA	NA	TRBV6-5	TRBJ1-2	CASSYSFGQGGYTF	TGTGCCAGCAGTTACTCGTTTGGGCAGGGTGGCTACACCTTC
NA	NA	TRBV28	TRBJ1-4	CASSLQRISATNEKLFF	TGTGCCAGCAGTTTACAGCGAATTTCTGCAACTAATGAAAAACTGTTTTTT
TRBD2	NA	TRBV18	TRBJ2-5	CASSPGLAGEETQYF	TGTGCCAGCTCACCAGGACTAGCGGGAGAAGAGACCCAGTACTTC
NA	NA	TRBV18	TRBJ1-5	CASSRTSENQPQHF	TGTGCCAGCTCGCGGACATCCGAAAATCAGCCCCAGCATTTT
TRBD2	NA	TRBV5-6	TRBJ2-7	CASSFGTRGYEQYF	TGTGCCAGCAGCTTTGGGACTAGGGGCTACGAGCAGTACTTC
TRBD1	NA	TRBV7-9	TRBJ2-6	CASSGPRTGGTNVLTF	TGTGCCAGCAGTGGCCCCCGGACAGGGGGGACCAACGTCCTGACTTTC
NA	once	TRBV9	TRBJ1-6	CASSAEQTNNSPLHF	TGTGCCAGCAGCGCGGAACAGACTAATAATTCACCCCTCCACTTT
NA	NA	TRBV5-1	TRBJ2-7	CASSLGQVTYEQYF	TGCGCCAGCAGCTTGGGCCAGGTAACCTACGAGCAGTACTTC
TRBD1	NA	TRBV5-5	TRBJ2-7	CASSIGDRGFVAYEQYF	TGTGCCAGCAGCATTGGGGACAGGGGTTTCGTCGCCTACGAGCAGTACTTC
TRBD2	once	TRBV4-2	TRBJ2-3	CASSQEGTSGRGDTQYF	TGTGCCAGCAGCCAAGAGGGGACTAGCGGGAGGGGTGATACGCAGTATTTT
NA	NA	TRBV5-1	TRBJ1-1	CASGLLLNTEAFF	TGCGCCAGCGGACTCCTGCTGAACACTGAAGCTTTCTTT
TRBD2	NA	TRBV19	TRBJ2-1	CASSMALAGGRNEQFF	TGTGCCAGTAGTATGGCCCTAGCGGGAGGGAGGAATGAGCAGTTCTTC
NA	NA	TRBV19	TRBJ1-5	CASSIGGHNQPQHF	TGTGCCAGTAGTATAGGCGGACACAATCAGCCCCAGCATTTT
TRBD2	NA	TRBV4-2	TRBJ2-7	CASSGSGNYEQYF	TGTGCCAGCAGCGGTAGCGGGAACTACGAGCAGTACTTC
NA	NA	TRBV5-4	TRBJ1-3	CASSLDRKGSGNTIYF	TGTGCCAGCAGCTTAGACAGGAAAGGGAGTGGAAACACCATATATTTT
NA	NA	TRBV5-4	TRBJ1-2	CASSFTNTDGYTF	TGTGCCAGCAGCTTTACTAACACCGATGGCTACACCTTC
NA	NA	TRBV27	TRBJ1-3	CASRIDRRGGNTIYF	TGTGCCAGCAGGATCGACAGGCGCGGGGGAAACACCATATATTTT
NA	NA	TRBV28	TRBJ2-7	CASSLQGSRREQYF	TGTGCCAGCAGTCTACAGGGTTCTCGTCGGGAGCAGTACTTC
TRBD1	NA	TRBV5-5	TRBJ1-3	CASSPTGNSGNTIYF	TGTGCCAGCAGCCCGACAGGGAACTCTGGAAACACCATATATTTT
NA	NA	TRBV5-1	TRBJ2-3	CASSLLRRSADTQYF	TGCGCCAGCAGCCTCCTACGCAGGTCCGCAGATACGCAGTATTTT
TRBD2	NA	TRBV7-9	TRBJ2-1	CASSPQGLAGDNEQFF	TGTGCCAGCAGCCCACAGGGACTAGCGGGGGACAATGAGCAGTTCTTC
NA	NA	TRBV10-3	TRBJ1-4	CAISESTLGAGKGKLFF	TGTGCCATCAGTGAGTCGACTCTGGGAGCTGGGAAGGGAAAACTGTTTTTT
TRBD2	NA	TRBV7-2	TRBJ2-2	CASSSAVLAGATTGELFF	TGTGCCAGCAGCTCGGCTGTCCTAGCGGGAGCGACCACCGGGGAGCTGTTTTTT
TRBD1	NA	TRBV5-4	TRBJ2-3	CASSRGQSTDTQYF	TGTGCCAGCAGTCGGGGACAGTCCACAGATACGCAGTATTTT
NA	NA	TRBV28	TRBJ2-7	CASSSSPLEQYF	TGTGCCAGCAGTTCTAGCCCCCTGGAGCAGTACTTC
NA	NA	TRBV2	TRBJ1-4	CASSVSNSATNEKLFF	TGTGCCAGCAGCGTAAGCAACAGTGCAACTAATGAAAAACTGTTTTTT
NA	NA	TRBV5-4	TRBJ2-1	CASSLSGMNEQFF	TGTGCCAGCAGCTTGTCGGGGATGAATGAGCAGTTCTTC
NA	NA	TRBV3-1/TRBV3-2	TRBJ1-5	CASSHRQDKKPQHF	TGTGCCAGCAGCCACAGACAGGATAAAAAGCCCCAGCATTTT
NA	NA	TRBV28	TRBJ2-1	CASSGSSYNEQFF	TGTGCCAGCAGCGGTAGCTCCTACAATGAGCAGTTCTTC
NA	few	TRBV16	TRBJ1-5	CASSHGAGVDEPQHF	TGTGCCAGCAGCCACGGGGCGGGGGTAGACGAACCCCAGCATTTT
TRBD1	NA	TRBV10-3	TRBJ2-7	CAISTTGQGAYEQYF	TGTGCCATCAGTACTACGGGACAGGGGGCTTACGAGCAGTACTTC
NA	NA	TRBV5-1	TRBJ2-1	CASSQLPSNEQFF	TGCGCCAGCAGCCAATTACCTAGCAATGAGCAGTTCTTC
NA	NA	TRBV7-3	TRBJ2-5	CASSLSLHMTQYF	TGTGCCAGCAGCTTATCCCTTCACATGACCCAGTACTTC
NA	NA	TRBV27	TRBJ2-2	CASPQGRDTGELFF	TGTGCCAGCCCCCAGGGTCGGGACACCGGGGAGCTGTTTTTT
NA	NA	TRBV7-9	TRBJ2-5	CASSLPNRQETQYF	TGTGCCAGCAGCTTACCGAACAGGCAAGAGACCCAGTACTTC
TRBD2	NA	TRBV7-2	TRBJ2-7	CASSLGTSGSPQGYEQYF	TGTGCCAGCAGCTTAGGGACTAGCGGGAGCCCCCAGGGATACGAGCAGTACTTC